This TCR beta chain is drawn from a study of blood T cells in healthy people across ages. Study observations and caveats: Considered underestimates were the diversity estimates obtained from one million T cells. The unknown donor CMV status may have confounded expanded clonotype changes. When set beside aged donors, long-lived donors presented more naive CD4+ cells and higher diversity.

Using a J-beta primer mix together with a sample-barcoded 5' primer, a second PCR was run for roughly 7 to 12 cycles. Each CDR3 protein is one row after TCRdb ran MiXCR on the 5' RACE reads. The data contain around 800,000 distinct CDR3 sequences, roughly 50% of them seen just once; the ten biggest clones take up roughly two fifths. In this sample, this clonotype turned up a few times. The antigen remains undetermined. This CDR3 has 15 amino acids. Trimming stripped 6 bases from V and 4 bases from J, with 19 bases between. Germline V CDR1 and CDR2: SGHAT, FQNNGV. This chain uses TRBV11-2 with TRBJ2-7; tentative D call: TRBD2 (5 bases). The clonotype was recovered from a man older than 75 in good health. The source material was blood. CDR3 sequence: CASSLVGGSAYEQYF. The CDR3 nucleotides are TGTGCCAGCAGTTTGGTCGGCGGGTCCGCTTACGAGCAGTACTTC.